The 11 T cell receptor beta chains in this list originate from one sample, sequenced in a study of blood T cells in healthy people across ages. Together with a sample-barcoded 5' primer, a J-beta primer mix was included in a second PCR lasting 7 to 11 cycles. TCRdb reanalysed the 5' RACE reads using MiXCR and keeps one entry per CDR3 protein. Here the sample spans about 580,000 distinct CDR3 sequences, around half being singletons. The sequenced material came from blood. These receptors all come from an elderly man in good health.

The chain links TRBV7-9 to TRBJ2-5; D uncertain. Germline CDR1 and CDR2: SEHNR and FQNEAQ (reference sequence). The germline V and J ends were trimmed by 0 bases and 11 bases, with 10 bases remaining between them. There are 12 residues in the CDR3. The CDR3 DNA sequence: TGTGCCAGCAGCTTAGCGTTTTTGGAGCAGTACTTC. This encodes CASSLAFLEQYF.

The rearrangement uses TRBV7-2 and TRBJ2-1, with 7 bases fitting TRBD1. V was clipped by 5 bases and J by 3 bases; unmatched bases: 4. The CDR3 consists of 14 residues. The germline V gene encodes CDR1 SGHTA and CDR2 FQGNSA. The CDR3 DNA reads TGTGCCAGCAGCGCTGACAGGGTCTACAATGAGCAGTTCTTC. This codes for CASSADRVYNEQFF.

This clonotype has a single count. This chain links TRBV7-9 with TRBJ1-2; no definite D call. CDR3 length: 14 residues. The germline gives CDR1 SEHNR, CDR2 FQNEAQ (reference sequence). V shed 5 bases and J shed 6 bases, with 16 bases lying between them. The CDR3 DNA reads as TGTGCCAGCAGCCGGGTCGACACTAGCGATGGCTACACCTTC. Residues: CASSRVDTSDGYTF. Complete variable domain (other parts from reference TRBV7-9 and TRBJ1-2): DTGVSQNPRHKITKRGQNVTFRCDPISEHNRLYWYRQTLGQGPEFLTYFQNEAQLEKSRLLSDRFSAERPKGSFSTLEIQRTEQGDSAMYLCASSRVDTSDGYTFGSGTRLTVV.

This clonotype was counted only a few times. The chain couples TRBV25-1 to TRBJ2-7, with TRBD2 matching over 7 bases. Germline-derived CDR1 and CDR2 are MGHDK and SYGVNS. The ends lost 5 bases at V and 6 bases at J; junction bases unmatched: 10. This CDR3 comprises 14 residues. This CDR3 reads CASSSRREPGEQYF. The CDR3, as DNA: TGTGCCAGCAGTAGTAGGCGGGAGCCGGGCGAGCAGTACTTC.

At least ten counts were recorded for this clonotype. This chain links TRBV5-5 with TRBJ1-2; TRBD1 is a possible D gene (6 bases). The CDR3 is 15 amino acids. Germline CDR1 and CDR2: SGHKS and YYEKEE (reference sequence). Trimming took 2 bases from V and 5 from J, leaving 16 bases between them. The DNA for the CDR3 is TGTGCCAGCAGCTTAAATACAGGGAGAGGGTATGGCTACACCTTC. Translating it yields CASSLNTGRGYGYTF.

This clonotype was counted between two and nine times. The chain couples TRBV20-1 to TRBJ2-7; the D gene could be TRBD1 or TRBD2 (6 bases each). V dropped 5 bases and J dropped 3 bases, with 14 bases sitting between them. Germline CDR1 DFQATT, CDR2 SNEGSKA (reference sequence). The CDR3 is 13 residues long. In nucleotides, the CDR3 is TGCAGTGCTCCAGTGGGGGGCAACTACGAGCAGTACTTC. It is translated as CSAPVGGNYEQYF.

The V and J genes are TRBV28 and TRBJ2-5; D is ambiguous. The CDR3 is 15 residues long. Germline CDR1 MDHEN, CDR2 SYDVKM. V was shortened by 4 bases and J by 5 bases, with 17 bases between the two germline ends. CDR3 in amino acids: CASSSPTRPAETQYF. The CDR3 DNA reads TGTGCCAGCAGTTCGCCGACACGACCAGCGGAGACCCAGTACTTC.

CDR3 region: CASSREGTGRGGYTF. The CDR3 DNA sequence: TGTGCCAGCAGCCGAGAGGGGACGGGGAGAGGTGGCTACACCTTC. V gene TRBV7-2 combines with J gene TRBJ1-2; a weak D match, TRBD1 (5 bases). Germline-derived CDR1 and CDR2 are SGHTA and FQGNSA. Trimming removed 5 bases at V and 7 bases at J, with 20 bases between. This CDR3 contains 15 residues.

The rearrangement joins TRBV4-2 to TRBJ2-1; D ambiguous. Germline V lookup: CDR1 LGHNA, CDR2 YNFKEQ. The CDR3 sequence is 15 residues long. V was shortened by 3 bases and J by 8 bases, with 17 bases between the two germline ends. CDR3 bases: TGTGCCAGCAGCCACTCACCACCGGAGACGGATGAGCAGTTCTTC. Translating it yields CASSHSPPETDEQFF.

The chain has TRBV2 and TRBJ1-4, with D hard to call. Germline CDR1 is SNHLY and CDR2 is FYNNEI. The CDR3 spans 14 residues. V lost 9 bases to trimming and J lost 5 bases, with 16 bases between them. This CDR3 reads CASLGRTRNEKLFF. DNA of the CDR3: TGTGCCAGTCTGGGGAGGACGAGGAATGAAAAACTGTTTTTT.

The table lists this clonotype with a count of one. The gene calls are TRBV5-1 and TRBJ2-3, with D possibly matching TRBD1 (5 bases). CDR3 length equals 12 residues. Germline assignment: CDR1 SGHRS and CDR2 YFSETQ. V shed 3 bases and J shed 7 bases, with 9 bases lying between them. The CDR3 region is CASSSDTYTQYF. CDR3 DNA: TGCGCCAGCAGCTCGGACACTTATACGCAGTATTTT.